One and the same sample provided the 5 T cell receptor beta chains below, sequenced in a study of T cell responses to AZD1222 COVID-19 vaccine. Clones were sequenced by immunoSEQ multiplex PCR, and TCRdb holds only the in-frame ones, with some missing. The sample has 60,000 to 75,000 clones, around 90% seen once. Sequenced here: peripheral blood, sampled on day 0 of AZD1222 vaccination. Every receptor here comes from an adult in good health.

The chain has TRBV19 and TRBJ1-2; D may be TRBD1 (6 bases). The length of the CDR3 is 14 residues. Germline V lookup: CDR1 LNHDA, CDR2 SQIVND (reference sequence). The V end lost 5 bases, the J end lost 7 bases, and 17 bases lay between the germline ends. The CDR3, as DNA: TGTGCCAGTAGTCCGGGACATTCCCCAGGTGGCTACACCTTC. It yields the protein CASSPGHSPGGYTF. Based on the CDR3 plus reference TRBV19 and TRBJ1-2, the full variable domain is DGGITQSPKYLFRKEGQNVTLSCEQNLNHDAMYWYRQDPGQGLRLIYYSQIVNDFQKGDIAEGYSVSREKKESFPLTVTSAQKNPTAFYLCASSPGHSPGGYTFGSGTRLTVV.

The chain recombines TRBV19 with TRBJ2-7; no clear D. Germline V gene data show CDR1 as LNHDA and CDR2 as SQIVND (reference sequence). The CDR3 runs 14 residues. Trimming took off 3 bases at V and 2 bases at J, with 11 bases between the two ends. The CDR3 protein is CASSMHRKTYEQYF. CDR3 bases: TGTGCCAGTAGTATGCATCGGAAGACCTACGAGCAGTACTTC.

The chain combines TRBV5-6 with TRBJ2-4, with D perhaps being TRBD1 or TRBD2 (5 bases each). Germline-derived CDR1 and CDR2 are SGHDT and YYEEEE. The CDR3 has 16 amino acids. V shed 1 base and J shed 3 bases, with 14 bases lying between them. The CDR3: CASSLNTGAGKNIQYF. CDR3 DNA: TGTGCCAGCAGCTTGAATACAGGTGCGGGCAAAAACATTCAGTACTTC. The entire variable domain, with the rest obtained from reference TRBV5-6 and TRBJ2-4, is as follows: DAGVTQSPTHLIKTRGQQVTLRCSPKSGHDTVSWYQQALGQGPQFIFQYYEEEERQRGNFPDRFSGHQFPNYSSELNVNALLLGDSALYLCASSLNTGAGKNIQYFGAGTRLSVL.

The chain combines TRBV4-2 with TRBJ1-1; D remains unclear. The germline V gene has CDR1 LGHNA and CDR2 YNFKEQ. The V gene lost 0 bases and the J gene lost 5 bases, with 10 bases spanning the gap. This CDR3 has 14 amino acids. This CDR3 reads CASSQDPSGTEAFF. In DNA form, the CDR3 reads TGTGCCAGCAGCCAAGACCCGAGCGGGACTGAAGCTTTCTTT.

The rearrangement joins TRBV5-5 to TRBJ1-5; no firm D call. Deletions cut 0 bases from V and 5 bases from J, with 9 bases between. Germline CDR1 reads SGHKS; CDR2 reads YYEKEE (reference sequence). This CDR3 is 14 amino acids long. The chain's CDR3 is CASSLAVGYQPQHF. CDR3 DNA: TGTGCCAGCAGCTTGGCCGTCGGTTATCAGCCCCAGCATTTT.